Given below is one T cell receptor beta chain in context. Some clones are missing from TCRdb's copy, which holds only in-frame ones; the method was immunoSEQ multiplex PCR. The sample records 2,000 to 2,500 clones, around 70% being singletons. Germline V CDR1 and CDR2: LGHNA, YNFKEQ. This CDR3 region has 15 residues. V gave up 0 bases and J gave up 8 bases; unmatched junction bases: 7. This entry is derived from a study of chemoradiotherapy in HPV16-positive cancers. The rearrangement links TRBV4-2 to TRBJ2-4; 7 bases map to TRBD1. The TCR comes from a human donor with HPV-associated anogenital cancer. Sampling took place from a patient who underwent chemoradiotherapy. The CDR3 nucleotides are TGTGCCAGCAGCCAAGAACATTCCCAGGGGGACATTCAGTACTTC. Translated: CASSQEHSQGDIQYF.